These 6 T cell receptor beta chains were all obtained from the same sample, sequenced in a study of identical twins. TCRdb itself ran the 5' RACE reads through MiXCR, one entry per CDR3 protein. The table lists around 220,000 distinct CDR3 sequences, over 11% of them singletons. Sequencing was performed on memory (CD45RO+) T cells sorted from blood. These receptors were taken from a woman under 30 in good health.

In its sample, this clonotype was seen a few times. This chain uses TRBV10-3 with TRBJ2-2, with D possibly matching TRBD2 (5 bases). From germline, CDR1 is ENHRY and CDR2 SYGVKD. This CDR3 region has 13 residues. The V end was cut by 5 bases, the J end by 3 bases, with 7 bases between. CDR3 bases: TGTGCCATCAGTTTGGAGGACACCGGGGAGCTGTTTTTT. Translation: CAISLEDTGELFF.

The chain recombines TRBV2 with TRBJ2-3; D not certain. The CDR3 covers 15 residues. Deletions cut 8 bases from V and 6 bases from J, with 21 bases between. Germline V gives CDR1 SNHLY, CDR2 FYNNEI. The CDR3 DNA reads TGTGCCAGCCCCCCGAGTGGGTCGGTGGTTGATACGCAGTATTTT. It encodes CASPPSGSVVDTQYF.

At least ten counts were recorded for this clonotype. The chain couples TRBV10-3 to TRBJ2-7; 7 bases align to TRBD2. With 10 bases clipped from V and 0 bases from J, the junction kept 12 bases outside the gene matches. There are 15 residues in the CDR3. Germline loops: CDR1 ENHRY, CDR2 SYGVKD. This chain's CDR3 is CATRDRGSLSYEQYF. The CDR3 nucleotides read TGTGCCACGCGCGACCGCGGGAGCCTCTCCTACGAGCAGTACTTC.

The chain links TRBV4-3 to TRBJ2-6; no clear D gene. CDR3 length: 15 residues. Germline CDR1 is LGHNA and CDR2 is YSLEER. With 0 bases removed from V and 4 bases from J, the gap between germline ends came to 7 bases. CDR3 coding DNA: TGCGCCAGCAGCCAAGATCCCTGGGGGGCCAACGTCCTGACTTTC. Amino acid sequence: CASSQDPWGANVLTF.

This clonotype was picked up many times. The rearrangement links TRBV5-5 to TRBJ1-1; D might be TRBD1 (6 bases). The germline V gene has CDR1 SGHKS and CDR2 YYEKEE (reference sequence). CDR3 size: 15 residues. The ends were cut back, 1 base at V and 0 bases at J, with 10 bases in the middle. The CDR3 sequence: CASSLMGALNTEAFF. In nucleotides, the CDR3 is TGTGCCAGCAGCTTGATGGGGGCCCTGAACACTGAAGCTTTCTTT.

This clonotype has just a few counts. The V and J genes are TRBV12-3 or TRBV12-4 and TRBJ2-1, with a weak D call TRBD2 (5 bases). V shed 5 bases and J shed 13 bases, with 15 bases lying between them. CDR3 size: 12 residues. DNA for the CDR3: TGTGCCAGCAGTGGGGATCGCGGGCGACAGTTCTTC. Translation gives CASSGDRGRQFF.